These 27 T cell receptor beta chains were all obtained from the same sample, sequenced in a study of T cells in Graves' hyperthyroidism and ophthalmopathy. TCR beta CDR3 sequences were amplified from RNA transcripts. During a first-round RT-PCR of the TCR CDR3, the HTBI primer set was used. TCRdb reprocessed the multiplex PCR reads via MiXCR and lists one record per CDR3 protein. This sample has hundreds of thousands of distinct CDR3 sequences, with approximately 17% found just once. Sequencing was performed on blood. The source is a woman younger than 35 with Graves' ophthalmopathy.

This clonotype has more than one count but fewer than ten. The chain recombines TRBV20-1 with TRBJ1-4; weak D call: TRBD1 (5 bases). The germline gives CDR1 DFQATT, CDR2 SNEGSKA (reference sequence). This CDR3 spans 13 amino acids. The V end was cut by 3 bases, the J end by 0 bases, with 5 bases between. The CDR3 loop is CSARTATNEKLFF. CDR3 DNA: TGCAGTGCTAGGACAGCAACTAATGAAAAACTGTTTTTT.

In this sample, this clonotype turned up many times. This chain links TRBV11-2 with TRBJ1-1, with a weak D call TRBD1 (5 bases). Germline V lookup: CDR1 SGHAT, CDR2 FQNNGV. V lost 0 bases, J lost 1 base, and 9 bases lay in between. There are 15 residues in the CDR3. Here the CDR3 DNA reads TGTGCCAGCAGCTTAGATTGGCAGGGGAACACTGAAGCTTTCTTT. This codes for CASSLDWQGNTEAFF.

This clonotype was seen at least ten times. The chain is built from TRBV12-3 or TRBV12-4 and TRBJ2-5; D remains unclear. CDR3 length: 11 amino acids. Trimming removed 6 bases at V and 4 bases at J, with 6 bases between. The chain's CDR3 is CASSHGETQYF. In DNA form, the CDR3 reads TGTGCCAGCAGCCATGGAGAGACCCAGTACTTC.

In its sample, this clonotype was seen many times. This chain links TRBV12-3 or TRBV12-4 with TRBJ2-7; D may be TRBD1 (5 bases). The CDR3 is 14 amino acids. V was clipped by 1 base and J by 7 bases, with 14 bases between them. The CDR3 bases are TGTGCCAGCAGTTTAGGAGACTCAAAGGGGGAGCAGTACTTC. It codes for CASSLGDSKGEQYF.

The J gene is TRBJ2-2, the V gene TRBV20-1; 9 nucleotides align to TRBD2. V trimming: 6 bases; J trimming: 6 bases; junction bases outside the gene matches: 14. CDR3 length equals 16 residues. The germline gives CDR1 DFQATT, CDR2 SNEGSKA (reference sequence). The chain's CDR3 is CSALGTSLGRAGELFF. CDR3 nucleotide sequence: TGCAGTGCACTTGGGACTAGCCTCGGGAGGGCCGGGGAGCTGTTTTTT.

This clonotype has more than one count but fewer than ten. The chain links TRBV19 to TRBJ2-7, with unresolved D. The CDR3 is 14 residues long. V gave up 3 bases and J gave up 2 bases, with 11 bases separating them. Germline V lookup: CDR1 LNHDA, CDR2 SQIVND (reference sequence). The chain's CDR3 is CASSMGGQTYEQYF. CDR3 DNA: TGTGCCAGTAGTATGGGCGGTCAAACCTACGAGCAGTACTTC.

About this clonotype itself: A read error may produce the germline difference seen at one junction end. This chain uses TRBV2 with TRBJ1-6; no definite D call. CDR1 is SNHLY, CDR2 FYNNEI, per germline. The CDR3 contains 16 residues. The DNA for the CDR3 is TGTGCCAGCAGATTGGGTGGGAGCTCCTATAATTTACCCCTCCACTTT. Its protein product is CASRLGGSSYNLPLHF. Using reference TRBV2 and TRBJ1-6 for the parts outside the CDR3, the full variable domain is EPEVTQTPSHQVTQMGQEVILRCVPISNHLYFYWYRQILGQKVEFLVSFYNNEISEKSEIFDDQFSVERPDGSNFTLKIRSTKLEDSAMYFCASRLGGSSYNLPLHFGNGTRLTVT.

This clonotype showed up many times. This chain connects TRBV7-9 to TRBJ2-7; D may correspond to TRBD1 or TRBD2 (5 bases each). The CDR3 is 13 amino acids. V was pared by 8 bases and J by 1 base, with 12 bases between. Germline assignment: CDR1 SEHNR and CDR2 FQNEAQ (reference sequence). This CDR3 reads CASRDGASYEQYF. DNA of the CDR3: TGTGCCAGCCGGGACGGAGCGTCCTACGAGCAGTACTTC.

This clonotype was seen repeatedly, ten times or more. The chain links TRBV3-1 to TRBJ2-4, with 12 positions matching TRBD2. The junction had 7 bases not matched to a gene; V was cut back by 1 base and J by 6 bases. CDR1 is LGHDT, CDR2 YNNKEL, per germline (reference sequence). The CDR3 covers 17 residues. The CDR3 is CASSQATSGSFLNIQYF. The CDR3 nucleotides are TGTGCCAGCAGCCAAGCGACTAGCGGGAGTTTCCTAAACATTCAGTACTTC.

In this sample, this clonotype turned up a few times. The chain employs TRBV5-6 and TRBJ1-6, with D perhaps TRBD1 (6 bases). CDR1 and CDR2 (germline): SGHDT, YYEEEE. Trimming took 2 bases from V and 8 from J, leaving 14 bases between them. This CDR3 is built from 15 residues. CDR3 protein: CASSFRGSGHSPLHF. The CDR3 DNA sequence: TGTGCCAGCAGCTTCAGGGGATCGGGTCATTCACCCCTCCACTTT.

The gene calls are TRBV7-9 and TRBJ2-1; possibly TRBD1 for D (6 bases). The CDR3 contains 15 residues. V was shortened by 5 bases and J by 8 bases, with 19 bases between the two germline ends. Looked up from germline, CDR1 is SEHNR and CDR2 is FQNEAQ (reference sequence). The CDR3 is CASSPPTGHPYEQFF. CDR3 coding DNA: TGTGCCAGCAGCCCCCCGACGGGACACCCCTATGAGCAGTTCTTC.

The CDR3 loop is CSVPGLGDSQPQHF. The CDR3 DNA is TGCAGCGTTCCAGGCCTGGGCGATAGTCAGCCCCAGCATTTT. V and J are TRBV29-1 and TRBJ1-5; D remains ambiguous. The CDR3 loop spans 14 amino acids. Trimming removed 5 bases from V and 6 bases from J, with 17 bases in between. Per the germline V gene, CDR1 is SQVTM and CDR2 is ANQGSEA.

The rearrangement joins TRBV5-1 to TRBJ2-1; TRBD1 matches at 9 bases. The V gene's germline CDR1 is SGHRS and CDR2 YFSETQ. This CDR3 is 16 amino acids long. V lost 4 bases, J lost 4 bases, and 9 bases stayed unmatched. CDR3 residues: CASSQDGQGSYNEQFF. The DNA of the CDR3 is TGCGCCAGCAGCCAGGACGGACAGGGGTCTTACAATGAGCAGTTCTTC.

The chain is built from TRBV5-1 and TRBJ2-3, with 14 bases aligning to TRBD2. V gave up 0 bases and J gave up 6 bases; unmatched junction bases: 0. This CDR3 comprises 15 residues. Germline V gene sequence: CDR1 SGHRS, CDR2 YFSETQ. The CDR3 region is CASSLGTSGGDTQYF. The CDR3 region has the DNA TGCGCCAGCAGCTTGGGGACTAGCGGGGGGGATACGCAGTATTTT. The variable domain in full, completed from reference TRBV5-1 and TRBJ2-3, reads KAGVTQTPRYLIKTRGQQVTLSCSPISGHRSVSWYQQTPGQGLQFLFEYFSETQRNKGNFPGRFSGRQFSNSRSEMNVSTLELGDSALYLCASSLGTSGGDTQYFGPGTRLTVL.

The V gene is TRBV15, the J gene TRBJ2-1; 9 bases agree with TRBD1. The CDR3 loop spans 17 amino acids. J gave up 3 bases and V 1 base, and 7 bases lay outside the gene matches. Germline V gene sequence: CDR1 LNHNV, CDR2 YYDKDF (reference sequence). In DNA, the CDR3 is TGTGCCACCAGCAGAGGGGGGGGACAGGGTTTCTACAATGAGCAGTTCTTC. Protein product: CATSRGGGQGFYNEQFF.

CDR3 DNA sequence: TGTGCCAGCAGCGGCCCCGGGACTAGCGGGCCCGAGCAGTACTTC. This sequence encodes CASSGPGTSGPEQYF. The V call is TRBV13, the J call TRBJ2-7; 12 bases map to TRBD2. Germline trimming cut 5 bases from V and 6 bases from J; bases unmatched to any gene: 8. CDR3 length: 15 amino acids. Looked up from germline, CDR1 is PRHDT and CDR2 is FYEKMQ (reference sequence).

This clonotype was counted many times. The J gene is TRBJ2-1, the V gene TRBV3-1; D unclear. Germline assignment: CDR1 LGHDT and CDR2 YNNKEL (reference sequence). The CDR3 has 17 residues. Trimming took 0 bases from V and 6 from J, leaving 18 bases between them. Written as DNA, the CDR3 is TGTGCCAGCAGCCAAGAAGGTACGGCTAGATGGTCCAATGAGCAGTTCTTC. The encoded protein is CASSQEGTARWSNEQFF.

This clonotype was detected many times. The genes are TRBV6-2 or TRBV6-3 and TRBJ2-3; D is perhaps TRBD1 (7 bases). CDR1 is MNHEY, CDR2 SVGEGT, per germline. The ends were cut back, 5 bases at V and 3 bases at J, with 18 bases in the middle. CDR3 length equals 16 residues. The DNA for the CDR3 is TGTGCCAGCAGTCGCGGGACAGAGGGAGGAACAGATACGCAGTATTTT. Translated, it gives CASSRGTEGGTDTQYF.

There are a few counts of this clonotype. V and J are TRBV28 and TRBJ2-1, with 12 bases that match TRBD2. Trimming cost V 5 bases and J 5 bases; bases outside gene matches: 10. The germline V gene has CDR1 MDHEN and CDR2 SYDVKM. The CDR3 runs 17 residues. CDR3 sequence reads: CASSRIGLAGIHNEQFF. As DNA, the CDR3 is TGTGCCAGCAGTCGAATCGGACTAGCGGGAATTCACAATGAGCAGTTCTTC.

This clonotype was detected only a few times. CDR3 sequence (DNA): TGTGCCAGCAGTTACTCGGACCTGGCTTGGGTCTATGGCTACACCTTC. This translates into CASSYSDLAWVYGYTF. The V call is TRBV6-5, the J call TRBJ1-2; D unresolved. This CDR3 contains 16 residues. CDR1 is MNHEY, CDR2 SVGAGI, per germline. The ends were cut back, 0 bases at V and 4 bases at J, with 15 bases in the middle.

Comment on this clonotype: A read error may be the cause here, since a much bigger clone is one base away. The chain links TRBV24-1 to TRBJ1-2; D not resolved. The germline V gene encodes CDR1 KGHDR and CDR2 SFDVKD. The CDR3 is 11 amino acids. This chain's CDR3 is CAASDLEGYTF. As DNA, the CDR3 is TGTGCCGCCAGTGATTTGGAAGGCTACACCTTC.

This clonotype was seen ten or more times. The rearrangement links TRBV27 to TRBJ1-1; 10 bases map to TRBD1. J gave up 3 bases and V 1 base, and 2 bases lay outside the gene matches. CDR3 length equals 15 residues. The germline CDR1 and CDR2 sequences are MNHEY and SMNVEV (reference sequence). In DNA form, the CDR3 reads TGTGCCAGCAGTTTATGGGGGACAGGGGACACTGAAGCTTTCTTT. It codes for CASSLWGTGDTEAFF.

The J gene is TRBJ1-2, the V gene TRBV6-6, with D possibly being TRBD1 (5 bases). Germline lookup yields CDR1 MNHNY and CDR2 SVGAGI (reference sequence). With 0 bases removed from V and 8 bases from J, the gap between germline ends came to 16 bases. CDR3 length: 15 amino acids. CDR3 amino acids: CASSYSMGGLGGYTF. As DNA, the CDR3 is TGTGCCAGCAGTTACTCGATGGGGGGTTTGGGAGGCTACACCTTC.

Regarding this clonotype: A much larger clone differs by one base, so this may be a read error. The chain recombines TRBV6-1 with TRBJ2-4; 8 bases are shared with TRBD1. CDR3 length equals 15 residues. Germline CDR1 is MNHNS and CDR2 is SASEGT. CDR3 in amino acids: CVSSEPGGTKNIQYF. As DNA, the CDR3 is TGTGTCAGCAGTGAACCAGGGGGCACCAAAAACATTCAGTACTTC.

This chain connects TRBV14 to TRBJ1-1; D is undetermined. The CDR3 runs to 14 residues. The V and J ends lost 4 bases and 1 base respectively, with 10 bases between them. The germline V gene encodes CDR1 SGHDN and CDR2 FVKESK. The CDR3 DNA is TGTGCCAGCAGCCCAATTTCAGGGAACACTGAAGCTTTCTTT. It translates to CASSPISGNTEAFF.

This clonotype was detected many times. The CDR3 spells CASSLRGAWTEAFF. In DNA form, the CDR3 reads TGTGCCAGCAGTTTACGGGGGGCCTGGACTGAAGCTTTCTTT. The chain has TRBV28 and TRBJ1-1, with D tentatively TRBD1 (6 bases). Germline lookup yields CDR1 MDHEN and CDR2 SYDVKM. Trimming took 2 bases from V and 5 from J, leaving 12 bases between them. The CDR3 is made up of 14 amino acids. Looking up the rest from reference TRBV28 and TRBJ1-1 gives the full variable domain: DVKVTQSSRYLVKRTGEKVFLECVQDMDHENMFWYRQDPGLGLRLIYFSYDVKMKEKGDIPEGYSVSREKKERFSLILESASTNQTSMYLCASSLRGAWTEAFFGQGTRLTVV.

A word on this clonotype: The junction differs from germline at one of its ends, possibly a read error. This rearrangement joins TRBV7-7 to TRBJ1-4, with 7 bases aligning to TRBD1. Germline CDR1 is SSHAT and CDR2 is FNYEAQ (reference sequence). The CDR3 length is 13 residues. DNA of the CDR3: TGTGCTAGCAGTCGGGACAGAAATGAAAAACTGTTTTTT. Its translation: CASSRDRNEKLFF.